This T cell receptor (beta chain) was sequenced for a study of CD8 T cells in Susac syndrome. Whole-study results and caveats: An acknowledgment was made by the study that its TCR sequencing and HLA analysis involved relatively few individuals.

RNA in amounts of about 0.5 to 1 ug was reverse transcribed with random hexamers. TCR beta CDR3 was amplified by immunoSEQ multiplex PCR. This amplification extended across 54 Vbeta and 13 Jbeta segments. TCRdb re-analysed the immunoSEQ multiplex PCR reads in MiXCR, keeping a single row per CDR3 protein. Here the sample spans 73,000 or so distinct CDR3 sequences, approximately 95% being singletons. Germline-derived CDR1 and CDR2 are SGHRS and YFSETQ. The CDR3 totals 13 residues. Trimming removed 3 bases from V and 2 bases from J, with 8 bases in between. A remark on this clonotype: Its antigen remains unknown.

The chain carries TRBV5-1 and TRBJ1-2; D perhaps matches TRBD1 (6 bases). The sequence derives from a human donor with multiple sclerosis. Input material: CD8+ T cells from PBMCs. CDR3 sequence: CASSYRENYGYTF. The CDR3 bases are TGCGCCAGCAGCTACAGGGAAAACTATGGCTACACCTTC.